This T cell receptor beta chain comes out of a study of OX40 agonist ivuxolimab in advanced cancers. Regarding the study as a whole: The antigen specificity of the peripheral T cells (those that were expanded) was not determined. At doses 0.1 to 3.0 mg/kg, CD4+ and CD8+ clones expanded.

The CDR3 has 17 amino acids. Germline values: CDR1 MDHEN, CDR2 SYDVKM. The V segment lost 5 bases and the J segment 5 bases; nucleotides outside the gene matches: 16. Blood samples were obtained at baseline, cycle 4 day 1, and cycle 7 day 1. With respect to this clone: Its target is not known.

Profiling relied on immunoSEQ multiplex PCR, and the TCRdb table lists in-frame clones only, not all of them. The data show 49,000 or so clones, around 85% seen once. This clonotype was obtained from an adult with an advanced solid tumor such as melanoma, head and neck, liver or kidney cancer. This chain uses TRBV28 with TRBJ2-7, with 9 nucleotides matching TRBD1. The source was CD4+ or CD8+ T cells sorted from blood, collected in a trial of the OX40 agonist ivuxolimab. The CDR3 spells CASSTDYLGTGTHEQYF. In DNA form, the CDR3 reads TGTGCCAGCAGTACGGATTATCTCGGGACAGGGACCCACGAGCAGTACTTC.